This T cell receptor beta chain was obtained from a study of blood T cell repertoires in COVID-19. CDR3 size: 15 residues. Germline CDR1 SGHDN, CDR2 FVKESK. V was shortened by 3 bases and J by 5 bases, with 14 bases between the two germline ends. Only in-frame clones appear in the TCRdb table, and some are missing; sequencing was by immunoSEQ multiplex PCR. The table includes approximately 360,000 clones, 85% to 90% detected once. The receptor was derived from a woman in her thirties with acute COVID-19. Sequencing input: PBMCs or T cells enriched from blood (not recorded which). This chain uses TRBV14 with TRBJ2-1; tentatively, D is TRBD1 (7 bases). The CDR3 sequence: CASSHSRGRNNEQFF. CDR3 DNA: TGTGCCAGCAGCCATTCCAGGGGGAGGAACAATGAGCAGTTCTTC.